The present TCR beta chain was sequenced within a study of blood T cell repertoires in COVID-19. The overall study: Acute and convalescent COVID-19 specimens originated in the United States, Italy and Spain. Sample material is recorded as cDNA or gDNA derived from T cells, B-cell-depleted T cells, or PBMCs.

Germline V gene lookup returns CDR1 LNHDA and CDR2 SQIVND (reference sequence). Deletions cut 6 bases from V and 4 bases from J, with 12 bases between. The CDR3 loop spans 13 amino acids. Authors' processing steps: Amplification with reference gene primers provided the estimates of nucleated cell counts. The protocol was immunoSEQ multiplex PCR, while the TCRdb copy is restricted to in-frame clones and leaves out a portion. V, J and clone size are those of that table, while D and trimming were read from the DNA. The sample has 100,000 to 150,000 clones; over 60% are singletons. This TCR came from a woman in her 70s with acute or convalescent COVID-19. Specimen: peripheral blood. The chain joins TRBV19 to TRBJ1-1, with D perhaps TRBD1 (5 bases). CDR3 coding DNA: TGTGCCAGTAGGGATCGGGGGAGCACTGAAGCTTTCTTT. Translation: CASRDRGSTEAFF. Combining the CDR3 with reference TRBV19 and TRBJ1-1 gives the whole variable domain DGGITQSPKYLFRKEGQNVTLSCEQNLNHDAMYWYRQDPGQGLRLIYYSQIVNDFQKGDIAEGYSVSREKKESFPLTVTSAQKNPTAFYLCASRDRGSTEAFFGQGTRLTVV.